These 16 T cell receptor beta chains came from one sample sequenced in a study of cytomegalovirus exposure and HLA in healthy donors. Primers included in the PCR were 60 Vbeta and 13 Jbeta primers. The data were produced by immunoSEQ multiplex PCR, yet TCRdb's version contains in-frame clones alone and is incomplete. The table includes 75,000 to 100,000 clones, 65% to 85% detected once. Sequencing input: PBMCs. The receptors shown here come from a female donor in good health and CMV-seropositive.

The DNA for the CDR3 is TGTGCCAGCAGTAGCATGAACACTGAAGCTTTCTTT. Amino acid sequence: CASSSMNTEAFF. The chain recombines TRBV28 with TRBJ1-1; D not certain. The V end lost 5 bases, the J end lost 0 bases, and 4 bases lay between the germline ends. The CDR3 is 12 residues long. Germline-derived CDR1 and CDR2 are MDHEN and SYDVKM. Together with reference TRBV28 and TRBJ1-1, the CDR3 gives the full variable domain: DVKVTQSSRYLVKRTGEKVFLECVQDMDHENMFWYRQDPGLGLRLIYFSYDVKMKEKGDIPEGYSVSREKKERFSLILESASTNQTSMYLCASSSMNTEAFFGQGTRLTVV.

This chain connects TRBV28 to TRBJ2-3, with 7 bases identical to TRBD2. The CDR3 totals 12 residues. Trimming at V came to 6 bases and at J to 11 bases, leaving 8 bases not matched to a gene. Germline CDR1 reads MDHEN; CDR2 reads SYDVKM. The CDR3, as DNA: TGTGCCAGCAGGCCTACTAGCGCGCGGCAGTATTTT. Translated: CASRPTSARQYF.

This clone was counted only a few times. The CDR3 region is CASSHPQTYEQYF. The CDR3 bases are TGCGCCAGCAGCCACCCACAGACCTACGAGCAGTACTTC. The chain carries TRBV4-1 and TRBJ2-7; D not resolved. Germline CDR1 MGHRA, CDR2 YSYEKL. The CDR3 consists of 13 residues. The germline V and J ends were trimmed by 3 bases and 2 bases, with 8 bases remaining between them.

This chain joins TRBV2 and TRBJ2-1, with D tentatively TRBD2 (6 bases). There are 14 residues in the CDR3. V shed 8 bases and J shed 1 base, with 12 bases lying between them. Germline V CDR1 and CDR2: SNHLY, FYNNEI. CDR3 loop: CASQTGRSYNEQFF. CDR3 DNA sequence: TGTGCCAGCCAGACCGGGAGATCCTACAATGAGCAGTTCTTC.

CDR3 sequence reads: CASSTTQGAGYGYTF. The CDR3, as DNA: TGCGCCAGCAGCACGACACAGGGGGCTGGCTATGGCTACACCTTC. The chain has TRBV5-1 and TRBJ1-2, with 9 positions matching TRBD1. CDR1 is SGHRS, CDR2 YFSETQ, per germline. V lost 4 bases to trimming and J lost 4 bases; unmatched junction nucleotides: 8. CDR3 length equals 15 residues.

This chain joins TRBV6-4 and TRBJ1-1, with 9 bases aligning to TRBD1. The CDR3 sequence is 14 residues long. The V segment lost 6 bases and the J segment 7 bases; nucleotides outside the gene matches: 9. Germline V gene lookup returns CDR1 MRHNA and CDR2 SNTAGT. The CDR3 DNA is TGTGCCAGCAGCACCGGGACAGGGAATGGTGAAGCTTTCTTT. Translated: CASSTGTGNGEAFF.

This clone was detected a few times. A read error may produce the germline difference seen at one junction end. This chain joins TRBV7-9 and TRBJ1-2, with D uncertain. This CDR3 is 12 amino acids long. CDR1 is SEHNR and CDR2 is FQNEAQ in the germline V gene (reference sequence). The CDR3 nucleotides are TGTTCCAGCAGCTTAAGCTTCTATGGCTACACCTTC. Its protein product is CSSSLSFYGYTF.

This clone has only one observation. V usage is TRBV5-8 and J usage is TRBJ1-6; tentatively, D is TRBD1 (5 bases). The CDR3 contains 13 residues. Germline V CDR1 and CDR2: SGHTS, YDEGEE. Trimming removed 0 bases from V and 13 bases from J, with 11 bases in between. The CDR3 region is CASSLGRVAPLHF. In DNA form, the CDR3 reads TGTGCCAGCAGCTTGGGCAGGGTAGCCCCCCTCCACTTT.

The chain recombines TRBV6-9 with TRBJ1-5; TRBD1 matches at 7 bases. V shed 6 bases, J shed 8 bases, and the junction held 7 bases outside the gene matches. CDR1 is MNHGY and CDR2 is SVAAGI in the germline V gene. The CDR3 has 13 residues. The CDR3 loop reads CASRYRGSEPQHF. CDR3 sequence (DNA): TGTGCCAGCAGGTACAGGGGATCGGAGCCCCAGCATTTT.

The rearrangement links TRBV7-9 to TRBJ1-4; 7 bases fit TRBD1. The trim removed 5 bases at V and 7 bases at J, leaving 10 bases unmatched. Per the germline V gene, CDR1 is SEHNR and CDR2 is FQNEAQ (reference sequence). This CDR3 is 15 amino acids long. This CDR3 is CASSITGTAGEKLFF. The CDR3 DNA follows: TGTGCCAGCAGCATCACCGGGACAGCTGGTGAAAAACTGTTTTTT.

The rearrangement links TRBV27 to TRBJ2-7; 10 nucleotides agree with TRBD2. Germline-derived CDR1 and CDR2 are MNHEY and SMNVEV (reference sequence). The CDR3 contains 14 residues. Trimming at V came to 6 bases and at J to 3 bases, leaving 5 bases not matched to a gene. The CDR3 nucleotides read TGTGCCAGCAGGTTGGGACTAGCGAGCTACGAGCAGTACTTC. Protein product: CASRLGLASYEQYF.

V is TRBV13 and J is TRBJ2-3; D gene unclear. Trimming took 0 bases from V and 2 from J, leaving 9 bases between them. This CDR3 has 15 amino acids. Germline values: CDR1 PRHDT, CDR2 FYEKMQ (reference sequence). CDR3 coding DNA: TGTGCCAGCAGCTTAGGCGGGTCCTTCACAGATACGCAGTATTTT. Protein product: CASSLGGSFTDTQYF.

This chain links TRBV14 with TRBJ2-5; 11 positions match TRBD2. With 5 bases clipped from V and 2 bases from J, the junction kept 7 bases outside the gene matches. Germline CDR1 is SGHDN and CDR2 is FVKESK. The CDR3 is 16 amino acids. As DNA, the CDR3 is TGTGCCAGCAGCGGACCGCGACTAGCGGGGCAAGAGACCCAGTACTTC. Translated, it gives CASSGPRLAGQETQYF.

In this sample, this clone turned up once. The chain uses TRBV19 and TRBJ1-1; 7 bases line up with TRBD1. The ends lost 2 bases at V and 4 bases at J; junction bases unmatched: 4. The CDR3 contains 14 residues. CDR1 is LNHDA and CDR2 is SQIVND in the germline V gene (reference sequence). CDR3 coding DNA: TGTGCCAGTAGTATAAAACCAGGGGGCACTGAAGCTTTCTTT. This gives the protein CASSIKPGGTEAFF.

This chain uses TRBV19 with TRBJ1-1; 8 bases align to TRBD1. The germline V gene encodes CDR1 LNHDA and CDR2 SQIVND (reference sequence). The CDR3 has 14 residues. The junction had 5 bases not matched to a gene; V was cut back by 3 bases and J by 5 bases. CDR3 in amino acids: CASSIQGAGTEAFF. The CDR3 region has the DNA TGTGCCAGTAGTATCCAGGGGGCGGGGACTGAAGCTTTCTTT.

J is TRBJ1-1 and V is TRBV18, with a weak D call TRBD1 (5 bases). V was pared by 3 bases and J by 3 bases, with 14 bases between. The CDR3 sequence is 15 residues long. Germline V lookup: CDR1 KGHSH, CDR2 LQKENI. The CDR3 is CASSPRGVGDTEAFF. DNA of the CDR3: TGTGCCAGCTCACCTCGGGGGGTTGGGGACACTGAAGCTTTCTTT.